A selection of T cell receptor beta chains follows, all from one sample in a study of blood T cells in healthy people across ages. TCRdb re-called the 5' RACE reads through MiXCR, storing one row per CDR3 protein. The sample holds about 1.1 million distinct CDR3 sequences; around two fifths are singletons and the top ten take about an eighth. The sequenced material came from blood. The receptors were gathered from a young man in good health. The conserved cysteine and the conserved F or W are not part of the CDR3 here. The size of a clone is reported for some rows only, either as once, few or many, or as a class for expanded clones.

many	9	TRBV2	ASARQETQY
NA	13	TRBV10-3	ASQASTGVFDGYT
few	13	TRBV7-2	ASSFGVTRNYGYT
NA	9	TRBV20-1	SARAGGELF
few	14	TRBV20-1	SARVAGGLGTDTQY
NA	11	TRBV6-1	ASSLHRGEGYT
NA	15	TRBV27	ASSLRPGVYRTDTQY
NA	13	TRBV20-1	SARAPDRGITEAF
NA	12	TRBV5-1	ASSLLQGRTEAF
many	13	TRBV4-3	ASSQEQGASYGYT
NA	10	TRBV12-3/TRBV12-4	ASSASGWTQY
once	8	TRBV2	ASSIREQY
few	14	TRBV12-3/TRBV12-4	ASSGKGGTFGQPQH
few	14	TRBV9	ASSRYRTGGGTEAF
NA	12	TRBV20-1	SARDAQSTDTQY
few	14	TRBV7-3	ASSLNAGESTDTQY
few	13	TRBV6-5	ASSYSRTWDNEQY
NA	15	TRBV28	ANSQSSGGSSYNEQF
NA	14	TRBV29-1	SVGINQATYTDTQY
NA	10	TRBV6-5	ASSSTGSEAF
NA	12	TRBV29-1	SVVTTGYGEKLF
NA	9	TRBV25-1	ASSRIDEQY
NA	12	TRBV10-3	ATNSDRANYGYT
NA	13	TRBV7-2	ASSLVQGRGEKLF
NA	13	TRBV10-3	AIRGTGGTYNEQY
NA	13	TRBV10-3	AIKAGTGGNYGYT
once	11	TRBV21-1	ASSKDCTYEQY
NA	14	TRBV12-3/TRBV12-4	ASSRTGQGAIYGYT
few	12	TRBV20-1	SASGQVGLQPQH
once	12	TRBV12-3/TRBV12-4	ASSFEGRNYEQY
many	11	TRBV11-1	ASSSRTAATQY
NA	13	TRBV20-1	SASSFQSGTGELF
few	12	TRBV20-1	SATAGGVDGELF
NA	13	TRBV5-6	ASGTLRGDYNEQF
NA	10	TRBV7-2	ASSYGGEEQY
NA	13	TRBV6-6	ASSYRGGSTDTQY
NA	13	TRBV7-9	ASSKNRQGADTQY
few	13	TRBV4-3	ASSQDFRGSTEAF
NA	13	TRBV18	ASSPLGPPGTEAF
NA	11	TRBV20-1	SAKDPWNTEAF
few	13	TRBV20-1	SARIVQGGFEKLF
NA	14	TRBV21-1	ASSKAGGVESDTQY
NA	13	TRBV10-3	AISQDRRINYGYT
NA	12	TRBV5-1	ASSLAGGNHEQF
NA	17	TRBV12-3/TRBV12-4	ASSSNPIGSSSSSYEQY
once	11	TRBV6-5	ASSYNRVEGCT
few	11	TRBV7-3	ASSLYPNNEQF